Below are 14 T cell receptor beta chains sequenced from a single sample in a study of OX40 agonist ivuxolimab in advanced cancers. Only in-frame clones appear in the TCRdb table, and some are missing; sequencing was by immunoSEQ multiplex PCR. Of 55,000 to 75,000 clones listed, 80% to 95% were seen once; the top ten hold around 2.3%. The sequences come from CD4+ or CD8+ T cells sorted from blood, collected in a trial of the OX40 agonist ivuxolimab. The receptors derive from an adult with an advanced solid tumor such as melanoma, head and neck, liver or kidney cancer.

The V gene is TRBV7-9, the J gene TRBJ1-2; D is undetermined. The CDR3 runs 13 residues. V lost 1 base to trimming and J lost 5 bases, with 8 bases between them. Germline CDR1 and CDR2: SEHNR and FQNEAQ (reference sequence). CDR3 in DNA: TGTGCCAGCAGCTTAGTCGGGTTTTATGGCTACACCTTC. Its translation: CASSLVGFYGYTF. Based on the CDR3 plus reference TRBV7-9 and TRBJ1-2, the full variable domain is DTGVSQNPRHKITKRGQNVTFRCDPISEHNRLYWYRQTLGQGPEFLTYFQNEAQLEKSRLLSDRFSAERPKGSFSTLEIQRTEQGDSAMYLCASSLVGFYGYTFGSGTRLTVV.

The rearrangement joins TRBV5-1 to TRBJ2-2; tentative D call: TRBD1 (6 bases). CDR1 and CDR2 from the germline V gene are SGHRS and YFSETQ. Trimming took 3 bases from V and 5 from J, leaving 17 bases between them. CDR3 length equals 16 residues. The CDR3 loop reads CASSSNFGTPTGELFF. CDR3 nucleotides: TGCGCCAGCAGCTCCAATTTCGGGACACCGACCGGGGAGCTGTTTTTT.

This rearrangement joins TRBV14 to TRBJ1-1; D gene ambiguous. The CDR3 spans 12 residues. V was pared by 8 bases and J by 0 bases, with 7 bases between. CDR1 and CDR2 from the germline V gene are SGHDN and FVKESK. CDR3 coding DNA: TGTGCCAGCGCCAGACTGAACACTGAAGCTTTCTTT. It is translated as CASARLNTEAFF.

This chain connects TRBV18 to TRBJ2-2, with 8 bases identical to TRBD1. The CDR3 is 17 residues long. V lost 5 bases to trimming and J lost 3 bases; unmatched junction nucleotides: 11. Looked up from germline, CDR1 is KGHSH and CDR2 is LQKENI. CDR3 residues: CASSTLLDREHTGELFF. CDR3 sequence (DNA): TGTGCCAGCTCAACCCTACTGGACAGGGAGCACACCGGGGAGCTGTTTTTT.

This sequence joins TRBV10-3 and TRBJ2-3; 8 bases are shared with TRBD2. The ends lost 7 bases at V and 7 bases at J; junction bases unmatched: 7. The CDR3 totals 13 residues. Germline-derived CDR1 and CDR2 are ENHRY and SYGVKD. The CDR3 reads CAITQRETHTQYF. CDR3 bases: TGTGCCATCACCCAGCGGGAGACCCATACGCAGTATTTT.

J is TRBJ2-1 and V is TRBV19; 7 nucleotides match TRBD2. CDR1 and CDR2 from the germline V gene are LNHDA and SQIVND (reference sequence). The CDR3 sequence is 13 residues long. V was pared by 5 bases and J by 6 bases, with 4 bases of the junction left unmatched. CDR3 loop: CASSAGARNEQFF. The CDR3 DNA reads TGTGCCAGTAGTGCGGGAGCTCGCAATGAGCAGTTCTTC. Full variable domain (rest looked up from reference TRBV19 and TRBJ2-1): DGGITQSPKYLFRKEGQNVTLSCEQNLNHDAMYWYRQDPGQGLRLIYYSQIVNDFQKGDIAEGYSVSREKKESFPLTVTSAQKNPTAFYLCASSAGARNEQFFGPGTRLTVL.

The V and J genes are TRBV6-1 and TRBJ1-6; 7 bases are a match to TRBD1. V shed 6 bases, J shed 9 bases, and the junction held 11 bases outside the gene matches. Germline loops: CDR1 MNHNS, CDR2 SASEGT. The CDR3 loop spans 15 amino acids. As DNA, the CDR3 is TGTGCCAGCAGGGTCGAGGGGGCCGATAGTTCACCCCTCCACTTT. Its translation is CASRVEGADSSPLHF.

This chain joins TRBV2 and TRBJ2-1; a weak D match, TRBD2 (6 bases). Trimming left V 4 bases short and J 4 bases short, with 8 bases between. This CDR3 has 13 residues. Germline CDR1 is SNHLY and CDR2 is FYNNEI. CDR3 coding DNA: TGTGCCAGCAGTGTGGGGGGATACAATGAGCAGTTCTTC. It codes for CASSVGGYNEQFF.

The chain joins TRBV19 to TRBJ2-7; 12 nucleotides align to TRBD2. V shed 6 bases, J shed 2 bases, and the junction held 2 bases outside the gene matches. Germline CDR1 and CDR2: LNHDA and SQIVND (reference sequence). The CDR3 loop spans 14 amino acids. The CDR3 nucleotides read TGTGCCAGTAGGCCTAGCGGGGGGGCCTACGAGCAGTACTTC. Its protein product is CASRPSGGAYEQYF.

Only one count was recorded for this clone. CDR3: CASRSGGAAGELFF. CDR3 coding DNA: TGTGCCAGCAGGAGCGGGGGGGCGGCCGGGGAGCTGTTTTTT. The chain recombines TRBV2 with TRBJ2-2; 10 bases agree with TRBD2. V dropped 6 bases and J dropped 6; count of bases not matched to a gene: 4. CDR1 and CDR2 (germline): SNHLY, FYNNEI. The CDR3 consists of 14 residues.

This clone was counted a single time. The V and J genes are TRBV5-1 and TRBJ2-3; weak D call: TRBD2 (6 bases). This CDR3 is 14 amino acids long. V was clipped by 4 bases and J by 6 bases, with 15 bases between them. Germline CDR1 SGHRS, CDR2 YFSETQ. The CDR3 spells CASSTGVGEDTQYF. CDR3 sequence (DNA): TGCGCCAGCAGCACGGGGGTGGGTGAGGATACGCAGTATTTT. The entire variable domain, with the rest obtained from reference TRBV5-1 and TRBJ2-3, is as follows: KAGVTQTPRYLIKTRGQQVTLSCSPISGHRSVSWYQQTPGQGLQFLFEYFSETQRNKGNFPGRFSGRQFSNSRSEMNVSTLELGDSALYLCASSTGVGEDTQYFGPGTRLTVL.

The chain uses TRBV27 and TRBJ1-2; TRBD1 is a possible D gene (5 bases). The germline V gene has CDR1 MNHEY and CDR2 SMNVEV (reference sequence). V shed 3 bases and J shed 4 bases, with 15 bases lying between them. This CDR3 is 15 amino acids long. The CDR3 sequence: CASSFRAGSSYGYTF. The CDR3 DNA follows: TGTGCCAGCAGTTTCCGTGCAGGGTCGAGCTATGGCTACACCTTC.

The chain couples TRBV7-8 to TRBJ1-1, with D tentatively TRBD1 (6 bases). V shed 5 bases and J shed 4 bases, with 17 bases lying between them. CDR3 size: 15 residues. CDR1 and CDR2 (germline): SGHVS, FQNEAQ. The CDR3 nucleotides are TGTGCCAGCAGCCCATCTATGGGGGGGGCCACTGAAGCTTTCTTT. Translation: CASSPSMGGATEAFF.

CDR3 sequence: CASSQPQGGGGSPLHF. The CDR3 nucleotides read TGTGCCAGCAGCCAACCCCAGGGGGGGGGAGGCTCACCCCTCCACTTT. V and J are TRBV14 and TRBJ1-6; TRBD1 matches 7 bases. V shed 2 bases, J shed 10 bases, and the junction held 11 bases outside the gene matches. This CDR3 is built from 16 residues. Germline-derived CDR1 and CDR2 are SGHDN and FVKESK.